The present T cell receptor (beta chain) was sequenced within a study of blood T cell repertoires in COVID-19. In the study overall: The study drew acute and convalescent COVID-19 samples from the United States, Italy and Spain.

The protocol was immunoSEQ multiplex PCR, while the TCRdb copy is restricted to in-frame clones and leaves out a portion. The table shows about 250,000 clones, with roughly 85% occurring only once. Enrolled through a virtual design, the participants were between roughly 18 and 95 years of age and came from about two dozen US areas. Participant reports of clinical history set cohort assignment. CDR1 is SGHAT and CDR2 is FQNNGV in the germline V gene. Trimming shortened V by 0 bases and J by 5 bases, and 15 bases separated the two germline ends. This CDR3 has 16 residues. The specimen was PBMCs or T cells enriched from blood (not recorded which). The TCR originated in a woman aged 50 to 65 with acute COVID-19. The V and J genes are TRBV11-2 and TRBJ2-3; D perhaps matches TRBD2 (5 bases). Here the CDR3 reads CASSLDQRGPEDTQYF. The CDR3 DNA reads as TGTGCCAGCAGCTTAGATCAACGGGGTCCCGAAGATACGCAGTATTTT.